The 29 T cell receptor beta chains in this list originate from one sample, sequenced in a study of shared clonotypes between healthy human individuals. The repertoire was sequenced with immunoSEQ multiplex PCR; TCRdb's copy has only in-frame clones and lacks some. The repertoire holds hundreds of thousands of clones, with 90% to 95% as singletons. Only CD45RO-negative cells positively selected for CCR7 counted as naive CD8 cells, so terminally differentiated effector memory CD45RA+ cells were excluded. Sample: naive CD8+ T cells sorted from blood. All receptors derive from a man aged 30 to 45 in good health.

For the CDR3, the DNA is TGTGCCAGCAGTGTCGACCGGGACAGGGGTTACAATGAGCAGTTCTTC. Amino acid sequence: CASSVDRDRGYNEQFF. V gene TRBV6-4 combines with J gene TRBJ2-1, with 10 bases that match TRBD1. V trimming: 4 bases; J trimming: 4 bases; junction bases outside the gene matches: 7. The germline V gene has CDR1 MRHNA and CDR2 SNTAGT. The CDR3 loop spans 16 amino acids.

Notes on this clone: The DNA is left out, because the CDR3 cannot be placed on it with certainty; the CDR3 is given as TCRdb lists it. The chain carries TRBV27 and TRBJ2-5; TRBD2, the D gene given by the table, was not confirmed from the DNA. The CDR3 is 13 amino acids in total, end residues counted. Germline values: CDR1 MNHEY, CDR2 SMNVEV (reference sequence). CDR3 region: CASSSSVLETQYF.

This CDR3 is CATSRVGETQYF. The DNA for the CDR3 is TGTGCCACCAGCAGAGTGGGAGAGACCCAGTACTTC. The chain joins TRBV15 to TRBJ2-5; D gene unclear. Germline CDR1 LNHNV, CDR2 YYDKDF (reference sequence). V lost 1 base and J 4 bases, leaving 4 bases between the germline ends. The CDR3 consists of 12 residues.

On this clone: Other DNA sequences in the same sample also yield this CDR3. V usage is TRBV7-9 and J usage is TRBJ2-5, with no clear D. Germline values: CDR1 SEHNR, CDR2 FQNEAQ (reference sequence). Trimming shortened V by 1 base and J by 5 bases, and 5 bases separated the two germline ends. The CDR3 extends over 12 amino acids. The CDR3 coding sequence is TGTGCCAGCAGCTTAGGCCGGGAGACCCAGTACTTC. This encodes CASSLGRETQYF.

The chain couples TRBV2 to TRBJ2-5, with D maybe TRBD2 (5 bases). The V gene lost 3 bases and the J gene lost 9 bases, with 11 bases spanning the gap. The CDR3 runs 12 residues. CDR1 is SNHLY, CDR2 FYNNEI, per germline. CDR3 sequence reads: CASSELVAPQYF. DNA for the CDR3: TGTGCCAGCAGTGAGTTAGTAGCGCCCCAGTACTTC. The full variable domain, with the rest looked up from reference TRBV2 and TRBJ2-5, is EPEVTQTPSHQVTQMGQEVILRCVPISNHLYFYWYRQILGQKVEFLVSFYNNEISEKSEIFDDQFSVERPDGSNFTLKIRSTKLEDSAMYFCASSELVAPQYFGPGTRLLVL.

This clone occurred once. The CDR3 is CATSRPPGGGGYTF. The CDR3 nucleotides read TGTGCCACCAGCAGACCACCGGGGGGGGGCGGCTACACCTTC. The chain carries TRBV15 and TRBJ1-2; TRBD1 is a possible D gene (6 bases). V was trimmed by 2 bases and J by 8 bases, leaving 15 bases between them. This CDR3 has 14 residues. The germline V gene encodes CDR1 LNHNV and CDR2 YYDKDF (reference sequence).

This clone was found once. The chain combines TRBV4-3 with TRBJ2-1, with D possibly being TRBD1 (5 bases). V lost 3 bases, J lost 4 bases, and 16 bases lay in between. The germline V gene has CDR1 LGHNA and CDR2 YSLEER. CDR3 length: 16 residues. CDR3 region: CASSQIQANLYNEQFF. The DNA of the CDR3 is TGCGCCAGCAGCCAGATACAGGCCAATTTATACAATGAGCAGTTCTTC.

V usage is TRBV7-6 and J usage is TRBJ2-1; TRBD2 aligns across 8 bases. V shed 0 bases and J 8 bases; nucleotides not matched to a gene: 3. CDR1 and CDR2 (germline): SGHVS, FNYEAQ. The CDR3 length is 14 residues. CDR3 DNA sequence: TGTGCCAGCAGCTTAGCGCCGGGAGGGCATGAGCAGTTCTTC. Encoded protein: CASSLAPGGHEQFF.

This clone was seen a single time. The chain carries TRBV27 and TRBJ2-7; D might be TRBD1 (6 bases). Trimming took 5 bases from V and 2 from J, leaving 10 bases between them. CDR1 is MNHEY, CDR2 SMNVEV, per germline (reference sequence). This CDR3 spans 13 amino acids. The CDR3 DNA is TGTGCCAGCAGTAAAGGACAGACCTACGAGCAGTACTTC. It specifies CASSKGQTYEQYF.

The chain links TRBV18 to TRBJ1-4; perhaps TRBD1 as D (5 bases). V dropped 3 bases and J dropped 0 bases, with 8 bases sitting between them. Germline CDR1 reads KGHSH; CDR2 reads LQKENI. This CDR3 region has 15 residues. This CDR3 is CASSPGPTTNEKLFF. As DNA, the CDR3 is TGTGCCAGCTCACCGGGGCCGACAACTAATGAAAAACTGTTTTTT.

The chain is built from TRBV6-1 and TRBJ2-1; D may correspond to TRBD1 or TRBD2 (5 bases each). Germline V gene sequence: CDR1 MNHNS, CDR2 SASEGT. Trimming removed 4 bases from V and 7 bases from J, with 14 bases in between. CDR3 length equals 14 residues. CDR3 loop: CASSGVVRENEQFF. As DNA, the CDR3 is TGTGCCAGCAGTGGGGTGGTCAGGGAGAATGAGCAGTTCTTC.

The rearrangement uses TRBV5-1 and TRBJ2-3; 8 bases align to TRBD2. The trim removed 0 bases at V and 6 bases at J, leaving 12 bases unmatched. Per germline, CDR1 SGHRS and CDR2 YFSETQ. The CDR3 runs 17 residues. CDR3 nucleotide sequence: TGCGCCAGCAGCTTGGCACGGGAGGGCCAGTCTTGGGATACGCAGTATTTT. Translating gives CASSLAREGQSWDTQYF.

This clone was detected a few times. V usage is TRBV7-2 and J usage is TRBJ1-2; D gene unclear. V lost 3 bases to trimming and J lost 0 bases, with 5 bases between them. The germline gives CDR1 SGHTA, CDR2 FQGNSA. This CDR3 spans 13 amino acids. The CDR3 loop is CASSFPTNYGYTF. In nucleotides, the CDR3 is TGTGCCAGCAGCTTTCCAACTAACTATGGCTACACCTTC.

V and J are TRBV7-9 and TRBJ1-5; D is perhaps TRBD1 (5 bases). From germline, CDR1 is SEHNR and CDR2 FQNEAQ (reference sequence). This CDR3 is built from 18 residues. V was pared by 3 bases and J by 4 bases, with 22 bases between. The CDR3 loop is CASSFSLGRGLENQPQHF. The CDR3 region has the DNA TGTGCCAGCAGCTTTTCTTTGGGAAGGGGCCTGGAGAATCAGCCCCAGCATTTT. Together with reference TRBV7-9 and TRBJ1-5, the CDR3 gives the full variable domain: DTGVSQNPRHKITKRGQNVTFRCDPISEHNRLYWYRQTLGQGPEFLTYFQNEAQLEKSRLLSDRFSAERPKGSFSTLEIQRTEQGDSAMYLCASSFSLGRGLENQPQHFGDGTRLSIL.

The chain carries TRBV28 and TRBJ2-1, with 13 bases matching TRBD2. The CDR3 covers 17 residues. Per the germline V gene, CDR1 is MDHEN and CDR2 is SYDVKM. Losses at the gene ends were 6 bases for V and 2 bases for J; bases not matched to a gene: 7. The CDR3 DNA reads TGTGCCAGCAGAACTAGCGGGAGGGCCCTTACCTACAATGAGCAGTTCTTC. Protein product: CASRTSGRALTYNEQFF.

This chain connects TRBV11-2 to TRBJ2-1, with D possibly being TRBD2 (5 bases). The CDR3 is made up of 15 amino acids. The V and J ends lost 2 bases and 0 bases respectively, with 8 bases between them. Germline loops: CDR1 SGHAT, CDR2 FQNNGV. The CDR3 coding sequence is TGTGCCAGCAGCTTACAGCGGACCTCCTACAATGAGCAGTTCTTC. Translation: CASSLQRTSYNEQFF.

The V and J genes are TRBV6-6 and TRBJ1-2, with D possibly TRBD1 on 5 matching bases. Germline V CDR1 and CDR2: MNHNY, SVGAGI (reference sequence). The CDR3 runs 13 residues. V was pared by 6 bases and J by 3 bases, with 11 bases between. The CDR3 protein is CASSRAGDYGYTF. In nucleotides, the CDR3 is TGTGCCAGCAGCCGGGCGGGGGACTATGGCTACACCTTC.

A note on this clone: This sample includes further DNA sequences coding for the same CDR3. This chain uses TRBV4-1 with TRBJ2-7; possible D gene TRBD2, 5 bases. The germline CDR1 and CDR2 sequences are MGHRA and YSYEKL. The CDR3 consists of 13 residues. V was shortened by 1 base and J by 4 bases, with 8 bases between the two germline ends. CDR3 loop: CASSQGPGYEQYF. CDR3 bases: TGCGCCAGCAGCCAAGGGCCGGGGTACGAGCAGTACTTC.

The chain has TRBV7-9 and TRBJ2-3; the D is unclear. CDR1 SEHNR and CDR2 FQNEAQ come from the germline V gene (reference sequence). V was cut by 6 bases and J by 6 bases, with 10 bases left in between. The CDR3 is made up of 12 amino acids. The CDR3 DNA follows: TGTGCCAGCAGAACTTCTACGGATACGCAGTATTTT. Protein product: CASRTSTDTQYF. The complete variable domain, with remaining parts taken from reference TRBV7-9 and TRBJ2-3, reads DTGVSQNPRHKITKRGQNVTFRCDPISEHNRLYWYRQTLGQGPEFLTYFQNEAQLEKSRLLSDRFSAERPKGSFSTLEIQRTEQGDSAMYLCASRTSTDTQYFGPGTRLTVL.

The chain combines TRBV2 with TRBJ1-5; D gene uncertain. The ends were cut back, 8 bases at V and 9 bases at J, with 17 bases in the middle. The CDR3 runs to 13 residues. The germline V gene encodes CDR1 SNHLY and CDR2 FYNNEI. CDR3: CASEAAGSRPQHF. The CDR3 nucleotides are TGTGCCAGCGAAGCCGCCGGGAGTCGGCCCCAGCATTTT. The full variable domain, completed using reference TRBV2 and TRBJ1-5, is EPEVTQTPSHQVTQMGQEVILRCVPISNHLYFYWYRQILGQKVEFLVSFYNNEISEKSEIFDDQFSVERPDGSNFTLKIRSTKLEDSAMYFCASEAAGSRPQHFGDGTRLSIL.

The chain couples TRBV6-1 to TRBJ2-1, with D perhaps TRBD2 (6 bases). Trimming took off 0 bases at V and 10 bases at J, with 22 bases between the two ends. The CDR3 runs to 17 residues. Germline-derived CDR1 and CDR2 are MNHNS and SASEGT. CDR3 region: CASSEAWRAGHLWEQFF. In DNA, the CDR3 is TGTGCCAGCAGTGAAGCCTGGAGGGCGGGCCACCTCTGGGAGCAGTTCTTC.

This clone was observed many times. CDR3 coding DNA: TGTGCCAGCAGCTCCAGTAGGGGTTTTGGCCCCGAGGTCAATGAGCAGTTCTTC. This encodes CASSSSRGFGPEVNEQFF. The chain joins TRBV11-3 to TRBJ2-1, with D perhaps matching TRBD1 (5 bases). From germline, CDR1 is SGHNT and CDR2 YENEEA. With 4 bases removed from V and 6 bases from J, the gap between germline ends came to 25 bases. This CDR3 is built from 18 residues.

J is TRBJ2-1 and V is TRBV7-6; D perhaps matches TRBD2 (5 bases). The V and J ends lost 1 base and 5 bases respectively, with 9 bases between them. The CDR3 covers 14 residues. Looked up from germline, CDR1 is SGHVS and CDR2 is FNYEAQ. The CDR3 here is CASSLGETNNEQFF. The CDR3 DNA reads TGTGCCAGCAGCTTAGGGGAGACAAACAATGAGCAGTTCTTC.

The chain recombines TRBV9 with TRBJ1-3, with 9 positions matching TRBD1. From germline, CDR1 is SGDLS and CDR2 YYNGEE. Trimming cost V 3 bases and J 6 bases; bases outside gene matches: 7. The CDR3 has 15 amino acids. CDR3 loop: CASSGWGQGANTIYF. CDR3 nucleotides: TGTGCCAGCAGCGGATGGGGACAGGGAGCAAACACCATATATTTT.

The V and J genes are TRBV12-5 and TRBJ1-1; D is uncertain. Germline lookup yields CDR1 LGHNT and CDR2 FRNRAP. CDR3 length equals 11 residues. V lost 10 bases, J lost 8 bases, and 14 bases lay in between. The CDR3 is CATYLRIEAFF. DNA of the CDR3: TGTGCTACCTACCTAAGGATCGAAGCTTTCTTT.

The chain recombines TRBV11-2 with TRBJ2-3; TRBD2 agrees at 16 bases. CDR1 SGHAT and CDR2 FQNNGV come from the germline V gene. This CDR3 spans 19 amino acids. V lost 2 bases and J lost 3; bases outside the gene matches: 8. The CDR3 bases are TGTGCCAGCAGCTTACCCCAGGGGACTAGCGGGAGGGGTACAGATACGCAGTATTTT. It encodes CASSLPQGTSGRGTDTQYF.

This clone was picked up one time. The chain combines TRBV27 with TRBJ2-7; 10 bases map to TRBD2. This CDR3 region has 15 residues. After removal of 6 bases from V and 3 bases from J, the junction contained 8 bases not matched to a gene. The germline V gene has CDR1 MNHEY and CDR2 SMNVEV (reference sequence). This CDR3 reads CASSPRTSGDYEQYF. CDR3 DNA sequence: TGTGCCAGCAGCCCCAGGACTAGCGGAGACTACGAGCAGTACTTC.

The chain combines TRBV7-8 with TRBJ2-3; TRBD1 matches at 10 bases. The CDR3 has 17 amino acids. With 5 bases clipped from V and 1 base from J, the junction kept 9 bases outside the gene matches. CDR1 and CDR2 (germline): SGHVS, FQNEAQ. The CDR3 loop is CASSRGDRGVGTDTQYF. The CDR3 DNA follows: TGTGCCAGCAGCCGGGGGGACAGGGGAGTGGGCACAGATACGCAGTATTTT.

J is TRBJ1-1 and V is TRBV7-9, with no clear D. Between the trimmed V and J ends, which lost 2 bases and 0 bases, there was a span of 16 bases. Germline V lookup: CDR1 SEHNR, CDR2 FQNEAQ (reference sequence). The CDR3 totals 17 residues. CDR3 region: CASSLKVTTDMNTEAFF. CDR3 in DNA: TGTGCCAGCAGCTTAAAAGTTACCACTGACATGAACACTGAAGCTTTCTTT.